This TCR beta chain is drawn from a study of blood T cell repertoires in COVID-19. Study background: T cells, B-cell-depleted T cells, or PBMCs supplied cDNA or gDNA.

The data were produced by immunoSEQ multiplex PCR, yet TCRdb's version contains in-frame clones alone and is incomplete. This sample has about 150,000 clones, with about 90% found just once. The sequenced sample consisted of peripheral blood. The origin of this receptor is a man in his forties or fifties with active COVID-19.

The CDR3 region has the DNA TGTGCCAGCAGCGACGACAGCCACATTCAGTACTTC. Its protein product is CASSDDSHIQYF. This sequence joins TRBV7-2 and TRBJ2-4; a weak D match, TRBD1 (5 bases). Trimming cost V 5 bases and J 8 bases, with 10 bases left between them. Germline V CDR1 and CDR2: SGHTA, FQGNSA. CDR3 size: 12 residues.